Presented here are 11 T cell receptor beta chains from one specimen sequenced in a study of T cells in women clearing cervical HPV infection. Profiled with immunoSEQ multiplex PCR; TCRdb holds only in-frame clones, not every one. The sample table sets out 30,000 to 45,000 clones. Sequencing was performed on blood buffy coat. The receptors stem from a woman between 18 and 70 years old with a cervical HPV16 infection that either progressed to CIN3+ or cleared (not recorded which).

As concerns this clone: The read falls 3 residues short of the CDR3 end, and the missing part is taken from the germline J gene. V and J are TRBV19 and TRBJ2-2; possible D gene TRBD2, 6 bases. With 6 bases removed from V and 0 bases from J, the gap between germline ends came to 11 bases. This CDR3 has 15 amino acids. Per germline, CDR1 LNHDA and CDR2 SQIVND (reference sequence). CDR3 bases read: TGTGCCAGTAGGGGGGAGCGGGCGAACACCGGGGAG. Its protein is CASRGERANTGE. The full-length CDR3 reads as CASRGERANTGELFF.

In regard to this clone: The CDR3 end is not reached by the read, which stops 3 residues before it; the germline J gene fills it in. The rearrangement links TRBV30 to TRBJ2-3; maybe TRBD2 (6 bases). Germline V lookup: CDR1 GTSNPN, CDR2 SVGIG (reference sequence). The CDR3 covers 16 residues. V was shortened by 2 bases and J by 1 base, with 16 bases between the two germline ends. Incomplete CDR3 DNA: TGTGCCTGGAGTACGGGACTTCACGGTGGCACAGATACG. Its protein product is CAWSTGLHGGTDT. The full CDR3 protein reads CAWSTGLHGGTDTQYF.

The covered CDR3 bases are TGTGCCTGGGAAAGGGGATTATCCAATGAG. Amino acids: CAWERGLSNE. The CDR3 as a whole reads CAWERGLSNEQFF. J is TRBJ2-1 and V is TRBV30, with D maybe TRBD1 (5 bases). The CDR3 goes on 3 residues after the read ends, and that part is filled in from the germline J gene. Germline assignment: CDR1 GTSNPN and CDR2 SVGIG (reference sequence). Between the trimmed V and J ends, which lost 5 bases and 6 bases, there was a span of 14 bases. The CDR3 is 13 residues long.

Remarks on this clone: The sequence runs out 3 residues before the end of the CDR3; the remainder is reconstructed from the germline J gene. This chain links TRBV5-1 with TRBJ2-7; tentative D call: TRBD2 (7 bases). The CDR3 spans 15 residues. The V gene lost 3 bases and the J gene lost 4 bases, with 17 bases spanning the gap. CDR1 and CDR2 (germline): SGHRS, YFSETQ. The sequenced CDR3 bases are TGCGCCAGCAGCTCCAGAGGGGGGGGCGGGTACGAG. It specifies CASSSRGGGGYE. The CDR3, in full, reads CASSSRGGGGYEQYF.

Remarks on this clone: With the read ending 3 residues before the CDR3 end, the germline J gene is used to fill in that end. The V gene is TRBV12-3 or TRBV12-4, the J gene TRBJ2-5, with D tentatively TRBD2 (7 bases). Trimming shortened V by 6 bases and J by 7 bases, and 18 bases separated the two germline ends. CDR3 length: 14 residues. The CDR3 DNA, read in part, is TGTGCCAGCAGGGGGGGGGCCGCAGCGGGGACC. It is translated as CASRGGAAAGT. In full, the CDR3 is CASRGGAAAGTQYF.

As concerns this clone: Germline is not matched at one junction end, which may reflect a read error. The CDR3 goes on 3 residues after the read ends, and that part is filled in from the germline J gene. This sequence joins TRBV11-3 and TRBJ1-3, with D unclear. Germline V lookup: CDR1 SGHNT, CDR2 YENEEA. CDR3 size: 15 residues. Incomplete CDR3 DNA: TGTGCCAGCAGCTTGAATTCAGGCTCTGGAGACACC. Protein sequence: CASSLNSGSGDT. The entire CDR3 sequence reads CASSLNSGSGDTIYF.

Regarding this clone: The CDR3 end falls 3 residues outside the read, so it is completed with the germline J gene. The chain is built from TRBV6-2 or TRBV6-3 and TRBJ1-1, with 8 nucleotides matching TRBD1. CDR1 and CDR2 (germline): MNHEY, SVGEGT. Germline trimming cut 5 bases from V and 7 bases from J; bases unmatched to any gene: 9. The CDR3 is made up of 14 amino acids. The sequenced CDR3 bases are TGTGCCAGCAGTCCAAATTGGACAGGGCTTGAA. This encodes CASSPNWTGLE. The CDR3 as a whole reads CASSPNWTGLEAFF.

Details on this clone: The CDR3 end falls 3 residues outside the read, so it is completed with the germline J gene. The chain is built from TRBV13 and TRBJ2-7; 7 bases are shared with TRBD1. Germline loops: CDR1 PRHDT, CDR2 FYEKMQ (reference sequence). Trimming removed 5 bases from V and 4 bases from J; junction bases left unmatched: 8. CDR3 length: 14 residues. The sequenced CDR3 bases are TGTGCCAGCAGCCTCGACAGGGCCCTATACGAG. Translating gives CASSLDRALYE. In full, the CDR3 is CASSLDRALYEQYF.

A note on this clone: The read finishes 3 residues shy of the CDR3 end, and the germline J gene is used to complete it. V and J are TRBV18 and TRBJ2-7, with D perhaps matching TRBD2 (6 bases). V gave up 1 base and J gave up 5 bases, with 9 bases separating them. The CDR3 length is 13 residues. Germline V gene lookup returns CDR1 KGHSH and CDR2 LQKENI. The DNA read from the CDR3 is TGTGCCAGCTCACCACGAGCGGGCGACGAG. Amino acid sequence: CASSPRAGDE. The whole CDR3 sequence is CASSPRAGDEQYF.

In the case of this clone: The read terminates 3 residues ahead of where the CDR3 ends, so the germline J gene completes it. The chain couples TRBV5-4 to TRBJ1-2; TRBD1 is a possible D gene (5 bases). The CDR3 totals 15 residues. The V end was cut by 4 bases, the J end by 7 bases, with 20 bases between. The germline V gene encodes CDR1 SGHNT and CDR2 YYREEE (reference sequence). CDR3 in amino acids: CASSLPGLLGAGYTF. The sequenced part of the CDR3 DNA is TGTGCCAGCAGCCTCCCGGGACTCTTGGGCGCTGGC.

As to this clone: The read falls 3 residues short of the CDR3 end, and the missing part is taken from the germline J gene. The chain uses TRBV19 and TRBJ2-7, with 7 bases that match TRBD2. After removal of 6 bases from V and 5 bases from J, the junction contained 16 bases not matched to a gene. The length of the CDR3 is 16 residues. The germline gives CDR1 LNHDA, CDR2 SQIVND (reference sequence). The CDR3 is CASSTTAAGRGNEQYF. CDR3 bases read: TGTGCCAGTAGCACCACGGCAGCGGGACGAGGAAACGAG.